This record looks at one T cell receptor (beta chain) sequence and its context. These data belong to a study of blood T cell repertoires in COVID-19. In the study overall: COVID-19 samples, acute and convalescent, were from the United States, Italy and Spain. Nucleic acid was either cDNA or gDNA, and it came from T cells, B-cell-depleted T cells, or PBMCs.

This CDR3 has 14 amino acids. From germline, CDR1 is SGHAT and CDR2 FQNNGV. The V end lost 5 bases, the J end lost 0 bases, and 11 bases lay between the germline ends. Original processing notes: Reference gene primer amplification yielded estimated nucleated cell counts. The assay was immunoSEQ multiplex PCR, and TCRdb's table has in-frame clones only and misses some. V, J and clone size are those of that table, while D and trimming were read from the DNA. This table holds 60,000 or so clones, around 90% found once. The genes are TRBV11-2 and TRBJ2-7, with unresolved D. This TCR derives from a human donor with active COVID-19. The donor label of this sample is uncertain. Material: peripheral blood. CDR3 sequence: CASSPAHISYEQYF. CDR3 nucleotides: TGTGCCAGCAGCCCCGCCCACATCTCCTACGAGCAGTACTTC.